Each of the 27 T cell receptor beta chains below was sequenced from the same sample in a study of regulatory T cells in long-lasting Graves disease. Building the TCR beta libraries relied on iRepertoire HTBI primers, and CDR3 regions underwent Arm-PCR. MiXCR, applied by TCRdb to the multiplex PCR reads, yields one record per CDR3 protein. Of 440,000 or so distinct CDR3 sequences in the sample, 15% were seen once. As for time point: newly diagnosed GD, antithyroid drugs for less than 3 months. Extracted RNA from PBMCs served as the source of the TCR library. The data also belong to a second study, concerning T cells in Graves' hyperthyroidism and ophthalmopathy.

The sample consisted of peripheral blood mononuclear cells (PBMCs), taken at new diagnosis, from a patient treated with antithyroid drugs. The receptors originated from a woman in her 30s with Graves disease.

This clonotype was counted only a few times. V usage is TRBV30 and J usage is TRBJ2-5, with D perhaps TRBD2 (7 bases). Trimming stripped 5 bases from V and 6 bases from J, with 19 bases between. CDR3 length: 14 amino acids. Germline CDR1 and CDR2: GTSNPN and SVGIG (reference sequence). CDR3 sequence (DNA): TGTGCCTGGGGCGGGGGCCCCTGGGGGCAGACCCAGTACTTC. It yields the protein CAWGGGPWGQTQYF.

In its sample, this clonotype was seen a few times. J is TRBJ2-3 and V is TRBV9; D might be TRBD2 (6 bases). Germline-derived CDR1 and CDR2 are SGDLS and YYNGEE. Deletions cut 2 bases from V and 3 bases from J, with 22 bases between. There are 18 residues in the CDR3. The DNA for the CDR3 is TGTGCCAGCAGCGTCTCCGGGAGTCCTAAAGCGGGTACAGATACGCAGTATTTT. Amino acid sequence: CASSVSGSPKAGTDTQYF.

The genes are TRBV24-1 and TRBJ2-5; D possibly corresponds to TRBD2 (5 bases). The CDR3 is 14 residues long. With 3 bases removed from V and 0 bases from J, the gap between germline ends came to 7 bases. Germline CDR1 is KGHDR and CDR2 is SFDVKD. The CDR3 reads CATSDPADQETQYF. In nucleotides, the CDR3 is TGTGCCACCAGTGATCCAGCGGACCAAGAGACCCAGTACTTC.

Many counts were recorded for this clonotype. The chain joins TRBV28 to TRBJ1-2; D not certain. This CDR3 has 9 amino acids. Trimming left V 8 bases short and J 7 bases short, with 5 bases between. Per the germline V gene, CDR1 is MDHEN and CDR2 is SYDVKM. CDR3 coding DNA: TGTGCCAGCGGCATTGGCTACACCTTC. Its translation is CASGIGYTF.

This clonotype was counted between two and nine times. The CDR3 DNA reads as TGTGCCAGCAGCGCCGGACAGGGAAAGGATCAGCCCCAGCATTTT. Residues: CASSAGQGKDQPQHF. V gene TRBV9 combines with J gene TRBJ1-5, with 8 nucleotides matching TRBD1. Germline CDR1 and CDR2: SGDLS and YYNGEE. Unmatched junction bases numbered 7, after V lost 3 bases and J lost 5 bases. This CDR3 is 15 amino acids long.

The chain links TRBV20-1 to TRBJ2-3; 12 bases align to TRBD2. The V and J ends lost 3 bases and 0 bases, in that order; junction bases with no gene match: 13. Germline-derived CDR1 and CDR2 are DFQATT and SNEGSKA (reference sequence). The CDR3 length is 19 residues. The CDR3 is CSASPPLAGGPQSTDTQYF. The CDR3 nucleotides read TGCAGTGCTAGTCCCCCCCTAGCGGGAGGGCCACAGAGCACAGATACGCAGTATTTT.

This clonotype was counted at least ten times. J is TRBJ1-2 and V is TRBV2; no definite D call. The CDR3 is 15 residues long. CDR1 and CDR2 from the germline V gene are SNHLY and FYNNEI. Deletions cut 0 bases from V and 0 bases from J, with 8 bases between. The CDR3 is CASSEAVTANYGYTF. In DNA form, the CDR3 reads TGTGCCAGCAGTGAAGCCGTGACGGCTAACTATGGCTACACCTTC.

The sample holds many counts of this clonotype. V gene TRBV30 combines with J gene TRBJ2-3; D unclear. The germline CDR1 and CDR2 sequences are GTSNPN and SVGIG (reference sequence). Trimming took off 8 bases at V and 2 bases at J, with 8 bases between the two ends. The CDR3 is 11 amino acids. The CDR3 DNA reads TGTGCCAGGGCTGACACAGATACGCAGTATTTT. Its protein product is CARADTDTQYF.

The rearrangement joins TRBV27 to TRBJ2-7; 10 positions match TRBD1. Germline lookup yields CDR1 MNHEY and CDR2 SMNVEV (reference sequence). CDR3 length: 14 residues. The trim removed 6 bases at V and 7 bases at J, leaving 9 bases unmatched. CDR3 region: CASSLGTGAREQYF. Here the CDR3 DNA reads TGTGCCAGCAGCTTGGGGACAGGGGCTCGGGAGCAGTACTTC.

The table lists this clonotype with many counts. V is TRBV11-1 and J is TRBJ2-7, with D possibly TRBD2 on 6 matching bases. CDR3 size: 17 residues. The ends were cut back, 0 bases at V and 4 bases at J, with 19 bases in the middle. Germline V gene data show CDR1 as SGHAT and CDR2 as FQDESV (reference sequence). The CDR3 coding sequence is TGTGCCAGCAGCTTAGCGCTTCTGGTTCGAGGAGGGTACGAGCAGTACTTC. This codes for CASSLALLVRGGYEQYF.

In this sample, this clonotype turned up a few times. The rearrangement links TRBV25-1 to TRBJ2-1; the match to TRBD2 covers 8 bases. CDR3 length: 16 residues. Per the germline V gene, CDR1 is MGHDK and CDR2 is SYGVNS. After removal of 4 bases from V and 8 bases from J, the junction contained 13 bases not matched to a gene. The CDR3 DNA reads TGTGCCAGCAGTGCTCATGCGGGACTAGGGGGGCATGAGCAGTTCTTC. This codes for CASSAHAGLGGHEQFF.

Of note for this clonotype: A much larger clone differs from this one at a single base, so this may be a read error. The chain combines TRBV5-4 with TRBJ2-1; no definite D call. The V gene's germline CDR1 is SGHNT and CDR2 YYREEE (reference sequence). The CDR3 totals 12 residues. Trimming left V 4 bases short and J 5 bases short, with 7 bases between. CDR3 sequence: CASSPPNNEQFF. CDR3 nucleotide sequence: TGTGCCAGCAGCCCCCCCAACAATGAGCAGTTCTTC. Complete variable domain (other parts from reference TRBV5-4 and TRBJ2-1): ETGVTQSPTHLIKTRGQQVTLRCSSQSGHNTVSWYQQALGQGPQFIFQYYREEENGRGNFPPRFSGLQFPNYSSELNVNALELDDSALYLCASSPPNNEQFFGPGTRLTVL.

This clonotype was seen ten or more times. The chain uses TRBV12-3 or TRBV12-4 and TRBJ2-2; 7 bases map to TRBD1. The CDR3 has 16 residues. J was trimmed by 4 bases and V by 0 bases; bases with no gene match: 5. In DNA form, the CDR3 reads TGTGCCAGCAGTTTAGCGCAGACAGGGTTCACCGGGGAGCTGTTTTTT. It yields the protein CASSLAQTGFTGELFF.

This clonotype has only a few counts. The chain joins TRBV15 to TRBJ1-6, with TRBD1 identical over 7 bases. Per the germline V gene, CDR1 is LNHNV and CDR2 is YYDKDF (reference sequence). V was pared by 5 bases and J by 3 bases, with 10 bases of the junction left unmatched. The CDR3 loop spans 17 amino acids. This CDR3 reads CATSAPLGTVYNSPLHF. Written as DNA, the CDR3 is TGTGCCACCAGCGCGCCCTTAGGGACAGTCTATAATTCACCCCTCCACTTT.

This clonotype was recorded many times. This rearrangement joins TRBV15 to TRBJ1-1; D ambiguous. V lost 2 bases, J lost 4 bases, and 8 bases lay in between. This CDR3 is built from 13 residues. The germline gives CDR1 LNHNV, CDR2 YYDKDF (reference sequence). The CDR3 protein is CATSRYTVTEAFF. The CDR3 region has the DNA TGTGCCACCAGCAGATACACGGTCACTGAAGCTTTCTTT.

This clonotype was observed at least ten times. The genes are TRBV18 and TRBJ2-5, with 10 bases aligning to TRBD1. V trimming: 3 bases; J trimming: 3 bases; junction bases outside the gene matches: 4. The CDR3 spans 15 residues. Per germline, CDR1 KGHSH and CDR2 LQKENI. CDR3 sequence: CASSPTGGREETQYF. CDR3 coding DNA: TGTGCCAGCTCACCGACAGGGGGCCGAGAAGAGACCCAGTACTTC.

This clonotype showed up many times. The rearrangement links TRBV7-3 to TRBJ2-1, with 9 nucleotides matching TRBD1. V shed 8 bases and J 6 bases; nucleotides not matched to a gene: 5. This CDR3 comprises 13 residues. Germline lookup yields CDR1 SGHTA and CDR2 FQGTGA. The CDR3: CASSRDRVNEQFF. In nucleotides, the CDR3 is TGTGCCAGCTCCCGGGACAGGGTCAATGAGCAGTTCTTC.

This clonotype was counted many times. The chain couples TRBV12-3 or TRBV12-4 to TRBJ2-7, with TRBD2 identical over 9 bases. Trimming removed 2 bases from V and 3 bases from J; junction bases left unmatched: 5. This CDR3 comprises 15 residues. The CDR3 spells CASSLTAGGFYEQYF. As DNA, the CDR3 is TGTGCCAGCAGTTTAACAGCGGGAGGTTTCTACGAGCAGTACTTC.

On this clonotype itself: A far bigger clonotype differs at one base, so this is likely a read error. The rearrangement uses TRBV20-1 and TRBJ2-4, with 10 positions matching TRBD2. This CDR3 region has 16 residues. Germline V gene sequence: CDR1 DFQATT, CDR2 SNEGSKA (reference sequence). J was trimmed by 13 bases and V by 0 bases; bases with no gene match: 15. The CDR3 loop is CSARDGHSGRYNEQYF. In DNA form, the CDR3 reads TGCAGTGCTAGAGATGGCCATAGCGGGAGGTACAATGAGCAGTACTTC.

This clonotype was seen repeatedly, ten times or more. The rearrangement joins TRBV3-1 to TRBJ2-1; D unclear. Germline values: CDR1 LGHDT, CDR2 YNNKEL (reference sequence). Trimming shortened V by 3 bases and J by 8 bases, and 8 bases separated the two germline ends. The CDR3 runs 12 residues. As DNA, the CDR3 is TGTGCCAGCAGCCATAATGAGTATGAGCAGTTCTTC. Its protein is CASSHNEYEQFF.

The table lists this clonotype with many counts. J is TRBJ1-1 and V is TRBV2; 7 nucleotides match TRBD1. Unmatched junction bases numbered 3, after V lost 5 bases and J lost 3 bases. Germline V gene sequence: CDR1 SNHLY, CDR2 FYNNEI. The CDR3 loop spans 13 amino acids. CDR3 coding DNA: TGTGCCAGCAGTAGACAGGGTTACACTGAAGCTTTCTTT. This translates into CASSRQGYTEAFF.

This clonotype turned up a few times. V and J are TRBV27 and TRBJ2-1; TRBD1 matches at 7 bases. This CDR3 has 15 residues. The junction had 6 bases not matched to a gene; V was cut back by 7 bases and J by 0 bases. CDR1 is MNHEY, CDR2 SMNVEV, per germline (reference sequence). CDR3 nucleotides: TGTGCCAGCAAGGGGGCAGCGGCCTCCTACAATGAGCAGTTCTTC. Translated, it gives CASKGAAASYNEQFF.

This clonotype was counted at least ten times. This sequence joins TRBV12-3 or TRBV12-4 and TRBJ1-5, with a possible D match to TRBD1 (5 bases). The CDR3 runs to 17 residues. V dropped 7 bases and J dropped 0 bases, with 19 bases sitting between them. CDR3 in amino acids: CASTLRGLLGSNQPQHF. The CDR3 DNA reads as TGTGCCAGCACCTTGAGGGGCCTCTTGGGTAGCAATCAGCCCCAGCATTTT.

This clonotype has ten or more counts. The chain couples TRBV20-1 to TRBJ2-7; no clear D gene. This CDR3 is 13 amino acids long. Germline V gene sequence: CDR1 DFQATT, CDR2 SNEGSKA (reference sequence). V was pared by 3 bases and J by 3 bases, with 12 bases between. CDR3 sequence reads: CSARFTVGYEQYF. In DNA form, the CDR3 reads TGCAGTGCTAGGTTTACGGTGGGCTACGAGCAGTACTTC.

This rearrangement joins TRBV28 to TRBJ1-2, with 7 bases fitting TRBD1. The V gene's germline CDR1 is MDHEN and CDR2 SYDVKM. V was pared by 2 bases and J by 2 bases, with 2 bases of the junction left unmatched. There are 14 residues in the CDR3. The CDR3 sequence is CASSLRGPNYGYTF. In DNA form, the CDR3 reads TGTGCCAGCAGTTTAAGGGGGCCAAACTATGGCTACACCTTC.

This clonotype was seen many times. The CDR3 bases are TGTGCCAGCAGCTTTGGAAGCGGGTCGGGTGAGCAGTTCTTC. It yields the protein CASSFGSGSGEQFF. The V call is TRBV11-1, the J call TRBJ2-1; a possible D gene is TRBD2 (6 bases). Looked up from germline, CDR1 is SGHAT and CDR2 is FQDESV (reference sequence). The CDR3 runs to 14 residues. Trimming shortened V by 3 bases and J by 9 bases, and 15 bases separated the two germline ends.

This clonotype was observed at least ten times. V usage is TRBV28 and J usage is TRBJ2-7; D is uncertain. CDR3 length: 14 residues. CDR1 is MDHEN, CDR2 SYDVKM, per germline. Trimming pared 6 bases from V and 3 bases from J, leaving 15 bases between. The CDR3 sequence is CASSVLLGSYEQYF. In DNA, the CDR3 is TGTGCCAGCAGCGTCCTCTTGGGCAGCTACGAGCAGTACTTC.